This TCR beta chain came from a study of T cell responses to AZD1222 COVID-19 vaccine. Germline CDR1 and CDR2: SGHRS and YFSETQ. The CDR3 consists of 16 residues. With 4 bases removed from V and 0 bases from J, the gap between germline ends came to 11 bases. Study-wide points: Baseline seropositivity characterized only a handful of AZD1222 recipients. Repertoires in all cases were sampled only once the peak T cell response had passed.

TCRdb's copy holds only in-frame clones and misses some; the assay was immunoSEQ multiplex PCR. The sample lists 150,000 to 200,000 clones, 88% occurring once. Details on this clone: Its specificity is not known.

The source material was peripheral blood, sampled 28 days after the second AZD1222 dose. This TCR came from an adult who received the AZD1222 COVID-19 vaccine. The rearrangement links TRBV5-1 to TRBJ1-6, with no clear D. DNA of the CDR3: TGCGCCAGCAGCCCCCGGCAAAGCTCCTATAATTCACCCCTCCACTTT. Amino acid sequence: CASSPRQSSYNSPLHF.